This passage covers 10 T cell receptor beta chains from one sample sequenced in a study of PD-1 blockade in classical Hodgkin lymphoma. Relapse after autologous stem cell transplantation occurred in every patient, and brentuximab vedotin exposure varied. Assay: immunoSEQ multiplex PCR; the TCRdb copy retains only in-frame clones and omits some. The sample lists some 64,000 clones; approximately 89% were seen once. This material consisted of peripheral blood mononuclear cells (PBMCs), taken at baseline. These receptors originate from a human donor with classical Hodgkin lymphoma.

The chain recombines TRBV27 with TRBJ1-2, with 8 bases aligning to TRBD1. Germline V gene data show CDR1 as MNHEY and CDR2 as SMNVEV (reference sequence). J was trimmed by 6 bases and V by 0 bases; bases with no gene match: 6. The CDR3 has 15 amino acids. The CDR3 DNA reads as TGTGCCAGCAGTTTATCGCCAGTGGACAGGGATGGCTACACCTTC. The encoded protein is CASSLSPVDRDGYTF.

CDR3 sequence reads: CASSQGVGYTF. CDR3 bases: TGTGCCAGCAGTCAAGGGGTTGGCTACACCTTC. The J gene is TRBJ1-2, the V gene TRBV6-6; a possible D gene is TRBD1 (5 bases). Germline V gives CDR1 MNHNY, CDR2 SVGAGI (reference sequence). The CDR3 sequence is 11 residues long. Trimming pared 5 bases from V and 7 bases from J, leaving 8 bases between.

V gene TRBV7-9 combines with J gene TRBJ2-1, with D possibly TRBD2 on 5 matching bases. CDR3 length: 16 residues. V lost 1 base, J lost 0 bases, and 10 bases lay in between. Germline V CDR1 and CDR2: SEHNR, FQNEAQ (reference sequence). This CDR3 is CASSLGVGSSYNEQFF. CDR3 nucleotides: TGTGCCAGCAGCTTAGGGGTGGGGAGCTCCTACAATGAGCAGTTCTTC.

The chain combines TRBV27 with TRBJ2-7; 10 nucleotides line up with TRBD2. Germline values: CDR1 MNHEY, CDR2 SMNVEV (reference sequence). This CDR3 is built from 17 residues. Germline trimming cut 3 bases from V and 4 bases from J; bases unmatched to any gene: 12. The CDR3 spells CASSFMIAGGLRYEQYF. The CDR3, as DNA: TGTGCCAGCAGTTTTATGATAGCGGGGGGTCTCAGGTACGAGCAGTACTTC.

V is TRBV9 and J is TRBJ2-7; perhaps TRBD2 as D (7 bases). There are 14 residues in the CDR3. Trimming removed 2 bases from V and 5 bases from J, with 14 bases in between. CDR1 is SGDLS, CDR2 YYNGEE, per germline. The CDR3 region has the DNA TGTGCCAGCAGCGTGGGAGGGGGGACCCACGAGCAGTACTTC. Protein: CASSVGGGTHEQYF.

This clone was seen just once. The chain recombines TRBV21-1 with TRBJ2-7. TRBV21-1 is designated a pseudogene. CDR3 length: 21 residues. The CDR3 reads CASSIPPPGFSGGGLSYEQYF. DNA of the CDR3: TGTGCCAGCAGCATCCCTCCCCCGGGGTTTAGCGGTGGGGGCCTGTCATACGAGCAGTACTTC.

This sequence joins TRBV10-3 and TRBJ2-7; 8 bases align to TRBD2. From germline, CDR1 is ENHRY and CDR2 SYGVKD. V lost 3 bases to trimming and J lost 1 base; unmatched junction nucleotides: 5. The CDR3 covers 15 residues. The CDR3 nucleotides read TGTGCCATCAGTGATGAGCGGGGGACGTCCTACGAGCAGTACTTC. Protein sequence: CAISDERGTSYEQYF.

This chain connects TRBV18 to TRBJ1-2; D gene uncertain. Germline CDR1 is KGHSH and CDR2 is LQKENI. The CDR3 extends over 13 amino acids. Trimming pared 3 bases from V and 1 base from J, leaving 6 bases between. This chain's CDR3 is CASSPGVNYGYTF. The CDR3 coding sequence is TGTGCCAGCTCACCGGGAGTTAACTATGGCTACACCTTC.

This chain links TRBV29-1 with TRBJ2-5; 7 nucleotides line up with TRBD1. Trimming cost V 5 bases and J 4 bases; bases outside gene matches: 16. CDR3 length: 16 residues. CDR1 and CDR2 (germline): SQVTM, ANQGSEA. CDR3 in DNA: TGCAGCGTTTCGGGTCATAACGTTCACAGGGGAGAGACCCAGTACTTC. Amino acids: CSVSGHNVHRGETQYF.

V gene TRBV9 combines with J gene TRBJ2-7; D is possibly TRBD1 or TRBD2 (6 bases each). This CDR3 is 14 amino acids long. The V end was cut by 0 bases, the J end by 7 bases, with 14 bases between. The germline CDR1 and CDR2 sequences are SGDLS and YYNGEE. This CDR3 is CASSVATGAVEQYF. Here the CDR3 DNA reads TGTGCCAGCAGCGTAGCTACGGGGGCCGTGGAGCAGTACTTC.